This TCR beta chain stems from a study of shared T cell receptors in the human thymus (dated by TCRdb to the early 2020s). For the wider study: The study examined how self-reactive, shared T-cell receptor alpha chains are generated in the human thymus.

The receptor library was made with the immunoSEQ multiplex PCR assay. TCRdb took over this immuneACCESS table, retaining in-frame rearrangements with V and J assigned. Such tables are incomplete; in checked studies, under half of the missing clones stem from an unresolved V gene, and the remainder is unexplained. In this sample the table shows roughly 500,000 clones, around 78% of which occur a single time. About 0.012% of the sample is taken by the ten largest. The CDR3 goes from the cysteine to the phenylalanine over 16 residues. Only the CDR3 DNA stays, 48 bases, in frame from base 1. Comment on this clone: Its cognate antigen has yet to be identified. Nothing much larger sits one base from this clone, and base qualities are not available.

The same data also went into a second study, on human thymus T cells. That second publication adds: In Finland, the donors were immunologically healthy infants who were having open corrective cardiac surgery for congenital heart defects. Thymus tissue was collected as surgical resects that were removed during corrective cardiac surgery. V and J gene segment usage appeared biased in both thymic and peripheral blood repertoires. The related research found that thymic TCR repertoires overlapped highly between unrelated individuals. The study used roughly eight infant thymus samples plus four related peripheral blood samples to characterize TCR alpha and beta repertoires. Donor ages ranging from roughly 7 to 250 days were recorded, and a handful of male and two female infants were included in the cohort. After being mechanically released from the tissue, thymocytes were kept at -70 degrees C in pellets of about 8.5-34 million cells. A QIAsymphony instrument was used to extract genomic DNA from the frozen cell pellets. Using the immunoSEQ multiplex PCR assay, the TCRB and TCRAD loci were amplified from a standardized quantity of quality-controlled genomic DNA. Amplicons spanned the V(D)J region at a length sufficient to cover the CDR3 and identify V and J genes. Amplicon sequencing was performed on an Illumina platform through the commercial immunoSEQ service. Primer bias and sequencing errors were corrected using previously described methods, and TCRAD and TCRB definitions followed the IMGT database. Repertoires were analysed with immunoSEQ Analyzer 3.0 and VDJTools, covering basic statistics, V/J segment usage, diversity estimates, rarefaction and pairwise overlap. Diversity was estimated with Chao1, ChaoE, Efron-Thisted, Shannon and inverse Simpson indices, and also on datasets down-sampled to the smallest sample. For repertoire overlap, CDR3 nucleotide sequence, V gene and J gene had to match strictly, and clustering was done by Jaccard-based multidimensional scaling. On average, roughly 810,000 unique TCRB clonotypes were obtained from thymus samples, compared with 80,000 to 85,000 from blood samples.

Material for sequencing was thymocytes. The chain was built from TRBV21-1 and TRBJ2-7; the DNA was not compared with TRBD2, the D call given in the table. TRBV21-1 is described as a pseudogene. The receptor was derived from a boy less than two years old with a congenital heart defect. Donor details come from another sample of the same person, matched by shared clones. The nucleotide sequence is TGTGCCAGCAGCAAAGTGGAGCGGGAGCTCTCCTACGAGCAGTACTTC. The resulting protein is CASSKVERELSYEQYF.